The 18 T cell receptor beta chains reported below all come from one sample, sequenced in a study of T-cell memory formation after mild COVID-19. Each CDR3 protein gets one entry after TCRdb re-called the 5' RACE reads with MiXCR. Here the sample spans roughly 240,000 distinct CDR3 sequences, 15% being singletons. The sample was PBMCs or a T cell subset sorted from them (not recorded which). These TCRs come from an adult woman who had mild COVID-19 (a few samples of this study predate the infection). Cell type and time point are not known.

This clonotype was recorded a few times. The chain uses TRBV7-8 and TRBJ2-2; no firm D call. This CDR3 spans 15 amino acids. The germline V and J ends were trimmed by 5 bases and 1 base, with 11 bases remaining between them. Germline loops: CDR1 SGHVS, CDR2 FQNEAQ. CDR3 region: CASSAMRRNTGELFF. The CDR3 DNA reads TGTGCCAGCAGCGCAATGCGGAGGAACACCGGGGAGCTGTTTTTT.

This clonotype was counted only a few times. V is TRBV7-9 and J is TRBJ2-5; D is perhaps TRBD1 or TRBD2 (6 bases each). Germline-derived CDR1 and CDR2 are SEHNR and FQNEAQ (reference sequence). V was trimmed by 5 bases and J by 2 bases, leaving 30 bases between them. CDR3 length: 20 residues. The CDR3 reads CASSRVPSGGPGVKQETQYF. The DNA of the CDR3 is TGTGCCAGCAGCCGCGTACCGTCCGGGGGCCCAGGCGTTAAGCAAGAGACCCAGTACTTC.

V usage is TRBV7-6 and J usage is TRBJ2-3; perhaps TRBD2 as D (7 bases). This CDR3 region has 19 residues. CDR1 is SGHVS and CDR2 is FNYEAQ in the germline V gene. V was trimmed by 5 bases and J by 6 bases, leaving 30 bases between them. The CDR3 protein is CASSPRPPNGGGPRDTQYF. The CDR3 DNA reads TGTGCCAGCAGCCCCCGACCACCAAACGGCGGGGGCCCTCGGGATACGCAGTATTTT.

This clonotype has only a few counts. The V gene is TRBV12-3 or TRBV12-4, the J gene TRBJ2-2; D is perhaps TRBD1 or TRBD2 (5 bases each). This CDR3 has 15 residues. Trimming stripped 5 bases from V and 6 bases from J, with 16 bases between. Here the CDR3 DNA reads TGTGCCAGCAGTGAGCATGGGGGTTTGGCCGGGGAGCTGTTTTTT. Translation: CASSEHGGLAGELFF.

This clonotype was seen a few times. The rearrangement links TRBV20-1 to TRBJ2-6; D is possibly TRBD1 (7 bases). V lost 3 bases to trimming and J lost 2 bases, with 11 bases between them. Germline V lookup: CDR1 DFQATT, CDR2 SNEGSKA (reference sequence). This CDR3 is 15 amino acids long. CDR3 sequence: CSASPGGPGANVLTF. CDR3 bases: TGCAGTGCTAGTCCAGGGGGGCCTGGGGCCAACGTCCTGACTTTC.

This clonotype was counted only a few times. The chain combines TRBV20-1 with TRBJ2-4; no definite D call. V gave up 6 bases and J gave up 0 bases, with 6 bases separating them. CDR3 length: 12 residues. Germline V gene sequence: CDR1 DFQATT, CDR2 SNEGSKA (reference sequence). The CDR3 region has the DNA TGCAGTGCCTTGCCAGCCAAAAACATTCAGTACTTC. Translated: CSALPAKNIQYF.

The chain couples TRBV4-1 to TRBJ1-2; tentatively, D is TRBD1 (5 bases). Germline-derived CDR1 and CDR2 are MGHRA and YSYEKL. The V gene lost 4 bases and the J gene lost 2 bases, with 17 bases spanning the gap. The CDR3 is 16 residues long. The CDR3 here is CASSRTLGQGNYGYTF. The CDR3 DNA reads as TGCGCCAGCAGCCGTACTTTGGGCCAGGGAAACTATGGCTACACCTTC.

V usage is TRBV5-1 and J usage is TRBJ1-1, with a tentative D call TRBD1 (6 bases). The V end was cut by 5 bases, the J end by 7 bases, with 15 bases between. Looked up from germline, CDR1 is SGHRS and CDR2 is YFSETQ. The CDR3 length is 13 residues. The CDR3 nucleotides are TGCGCCAGCAGTTCCGGGGGCTCTGGTGAAGCTTTCTTT. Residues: CASSSGGSGEAFF.

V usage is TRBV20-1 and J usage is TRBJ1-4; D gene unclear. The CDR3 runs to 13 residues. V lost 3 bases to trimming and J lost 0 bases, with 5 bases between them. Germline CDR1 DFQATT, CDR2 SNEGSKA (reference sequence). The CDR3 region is CSASGATNEKLFF. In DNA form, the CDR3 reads TGCAGTGCTAGTGGGGCAACTAATGAAAAACTGTTTTTT.

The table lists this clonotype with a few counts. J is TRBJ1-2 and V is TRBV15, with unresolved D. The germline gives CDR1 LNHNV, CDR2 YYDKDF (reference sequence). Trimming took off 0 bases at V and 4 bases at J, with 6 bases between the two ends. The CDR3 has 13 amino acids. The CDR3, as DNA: TGTGCCACCAGCAGAGATAAACTCTATGGCTACACCTTC. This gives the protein CATSRDKLYGYTF.

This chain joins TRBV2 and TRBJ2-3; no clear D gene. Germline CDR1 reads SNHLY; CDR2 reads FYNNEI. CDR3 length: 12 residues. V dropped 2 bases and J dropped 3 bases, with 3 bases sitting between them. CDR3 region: CASSELTDTQYF. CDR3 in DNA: TGTGCCAGCAGTGAACTGACAGATACGCAGTATTTT.

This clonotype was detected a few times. The CDR3: CASRDPGQGDGGYTF. Written as DNA, the CDR3 is TGTGCCAGCAGAGACCCGGGACAGGGGGACGGTGGCTACACCTTC. The chain is built from TRBV9 and TRBJ1-2, with TRBD1 identical over 11 bases. This CDR3 contains 15 residues. Germline trimming cut 5 bases from V and 7 bases from J; bases unmatched to any gene: 10. The germline CDR1 and CDR2 sequences are SGDLS and YYNGEE.

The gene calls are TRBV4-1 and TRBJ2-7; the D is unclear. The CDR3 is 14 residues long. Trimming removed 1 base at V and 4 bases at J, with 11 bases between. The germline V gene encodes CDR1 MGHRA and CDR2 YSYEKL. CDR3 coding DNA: TGCGCCAGCAGCCAAGTAGCCTTGGCTTACGAGCAGTACTTC. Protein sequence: CASSQVALAYEQYF.

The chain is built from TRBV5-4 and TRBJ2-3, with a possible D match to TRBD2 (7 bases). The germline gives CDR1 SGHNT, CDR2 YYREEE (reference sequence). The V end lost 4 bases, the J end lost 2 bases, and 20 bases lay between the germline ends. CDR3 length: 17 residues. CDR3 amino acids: CASSPGGGARFTDTQYF. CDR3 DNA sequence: TGTGCCAGCAGCCCCGGAGGGGGGGCGCGTTTCACAGATACGCAGTATTTT.

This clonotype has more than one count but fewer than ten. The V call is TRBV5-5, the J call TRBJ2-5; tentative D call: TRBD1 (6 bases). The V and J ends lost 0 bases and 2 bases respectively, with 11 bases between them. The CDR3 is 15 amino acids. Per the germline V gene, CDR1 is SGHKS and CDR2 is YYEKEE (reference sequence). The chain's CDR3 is CASSLDGQLQETQYF. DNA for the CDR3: TGTGCCAGCAGCTTGGACGGACAGCTACAAGAGACCCAGTACTTC.

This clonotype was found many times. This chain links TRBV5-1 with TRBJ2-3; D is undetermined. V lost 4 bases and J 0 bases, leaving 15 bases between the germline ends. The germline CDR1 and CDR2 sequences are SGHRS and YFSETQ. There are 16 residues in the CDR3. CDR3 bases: TGCGCCAGCAGCGACGTCCCGGGCTCTAGCACAGATACGCAGTATTTT. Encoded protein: CASSDVPGSSTDTQYF.

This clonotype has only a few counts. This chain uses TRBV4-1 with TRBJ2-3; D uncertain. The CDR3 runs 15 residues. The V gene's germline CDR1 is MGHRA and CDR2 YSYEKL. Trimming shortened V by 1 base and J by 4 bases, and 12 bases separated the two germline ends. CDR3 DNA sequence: TGCGCCAGCAGCCAAGTGTCGAGCCCGGCAGATACGCAGTATTTT. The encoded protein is CASSQVSSPADTQYF.

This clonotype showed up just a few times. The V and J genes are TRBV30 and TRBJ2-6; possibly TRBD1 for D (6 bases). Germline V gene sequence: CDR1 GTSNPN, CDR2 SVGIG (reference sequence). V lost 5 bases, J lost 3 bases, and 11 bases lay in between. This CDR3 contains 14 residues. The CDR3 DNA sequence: TGTGCCTGGTCAACAGGGCATGGGGCCAACGTCCTGACTTTC. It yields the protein CAWSTGHGANVLTF. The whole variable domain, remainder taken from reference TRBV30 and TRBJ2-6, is SQTIHQWPATLVQPVGSPLSLECTVEGTSNPNLYWYRQAAGRGLQLLFYSVGIGQISSEVPQNLSASRPQDRQFILSSKKLLLSDSGFYLCAWSTGHGANVLTFGAGSRLTVL.